The next 31 T cell receptor beta chains were all read from a single sample in a study of human thymus T cells. Thymus was obtained from resections taken during corrective heart surgery. The table came from immunoSEQ multiplex PCR; TCRdb's copy has only in-frame clones and leaves some out. The table includes roughly 120,000 clones, about 93% detected once. Sequenced: thymus tissue. The receptors shown here come from a boy under three years old with a congenital heart defect but otherwise immunologically healthy.

V usage is TRBV27 and J usage is TRBJ1-5; tentative D call: TRBD1 (5 bases). Trimming took 9 bases from V and 4 from J, leaving 16 bases between them. Germline V CDR1 and CDR2: MNHEY, SMNVEV (reference sequence). The CDR3 is 14 amino acids. The CDR3 loop is CARASLGPNQPQHF. CDR3 DNA: TGTGCCAGGGCCTCACTGGGGCCAAATCAGCCCCAGCATTTT.

The chain joins TRBV6-1 to TRBJ2-7; D assignment may be TRBD1 or TRBD2 (6 bases each). This CDR3 has 14 residues. The germline V and J ends were trimmed by 3 bases and 5 bases, with 14 bases remaining between them. The germline gives CDR1 MNHNS, CDR2 SASEGT. The CDR3, as DNA: TGTGCCAGCAGTGATGCGGGAAGGGGGAACGAGCAGTACTTC. This gives the protein CASSDAGRGNEQYF.

V and J are TRBV27 and TRBJ2-7, with 7 bases matching TRBD1. This CDR3 has 13 residues. With 4 bases clipped from V and 5 bases from J, the junction kept 5 bases outside the gene matches. CDR1 and CDR2 from the germline V gene are MNHEY and SMNVEV (reference sequence). In DNA, the CDR3 is TGTGCCAGCAGTTCGGACAGGCGAGACGAGCAGTACTTC. Translation gives CASSSDRRDEQYF.

The chain employs TRBV2 and TRBJ1-1; no firm D call. Trimming pared 4 bases from V and 0 bases from J, leaving 15 bases between. The CDR3 is 16 amino acids. The germline V gene has CDR1 SNHLY and CDR2 FYNNEI. CDR3 nucleotides: TGTGCCAGCAGTGCGATAGACTGGGCTTTGAACACTGAAGCTTTCTTT. This sequence encodes CASSAIDWALNTEAFF.

The chain uses TRBV11-2 and TRBJ2-3; tentative D call: TRBD2 (6 bases). This CDR3 spans 18 amino acids. Trimming left V 5 bases short and J 0 bases short, with 21 bases between. Germline assignment: CDR1 SGHAT and CDR2 FQNNGV. In DNA form, the CDR3 reads TGTGCCAGCAGCCACCCCACGCGGGACCTTACAAGCACAGATACGCAGTATTTT. Its translation: CASSHPTRDLTSTDTQYF.

The chain has TRBV4-2 and TRBJ1-6, with D perhaps matching TRBD1 (5 bases). Germline CDR1 is LGHNA and CDR2 is YNFKEQ. V lost 1 base, J lost 6 bases, and 10 bases lay in between. The CDR3 loop spans 15 amino acids. CDR3 DNA: TGTGCCAGCAGCCAAGTGGAAGGGGTTAATTCACCCCTCCACTTT. Translated, it gives CASSQVEGVNSPLHF.

This sequence joins TRBV19 and TRBJ1-5; 9 bases fit TRBD1. Germline values: CDR1 LNHDA, CDR2 SQIVND (reference sequence). V lost 6 bases to trimming and J lost 7 bases; unmatched junction nucleotides: 7. CDR3 length: 14 residues. The CDR3 DNA is TGTGCCAGTAGACCCTTCACAGGGGGCCAGCCCCAGCATTTT. Its protein is CASRPFTGGQPQHF.

This sequence joins TRBV28 and TRBJ2-7, with 7 bases that match TRBD1. The V gene end was trimmed by 6 bases and the J gene end by 2 bases; junction bases not matched to a gene: 10. CDR3 length equals 15 residues. From germline, CDR1 is MDHEN and CDR2 SYDVKM. CDR3 DNA: TGTGCCAGCAGCTGCGACAGGGTCCTACCCTACGAGCAGTACTTC. It is translated as CASSCDRVLPYEQYF.

In DNA form, the CDR3 reads TGTGCCAGCAGCTTACCAGGGGGGAGTGGAGAGCAGTACTTC. Translated: CASSLPGGSGEQYF. The rearrangement uses TRBV11-3 and TRBJ2-7; possible D gene TRBD1, 7 bases. V lost 2 bases and J 7 bases, leaving 15 bases between the germline ends. The V gene's germline CDR1 is SGHNT and CDR2 YENEEA. This CDR3 region has 14 residues. The full variable domain, with the rest looked up from reference TRBV11-3 and TRBJ2-7, is EAGVVQSPRYKIIEKKQPVAFWCNPISGHNTLYWYLQNLGQGPELLIRYENEEAVDDSQLPKDRFSAERLKGVDSTLKIQPAELGDSAVYLCASSLPGGSGEQYFGPGTRLTVT.

The chain links TRBV4-3 to TRBJ1-1, with D possibly TRBD1 on 6 matching bases. The ends were cut back, 4 bases at V and 2 bases at J, with 17 bases in the middle. Germline V gene sequence: CDR1 LGHNA, CDR2 YSLEER. The CDR3 consists of 16 residues. CDR3 amino acids: CASSPRGGVLNTEAFF. CDR3 DNA: TGCGCCAGCAGCCCTAGAGGGGGGGTTTTAAACACTGAAGCTTTCTTT.

Only one count was recorded for this clone. The genes are TRBV5-1 and TRBJ1-2, with D possibly being TRBD1 (5 bases). The CDR3 is made up of 14 amino acids. Germline CDR1 reads SGHRS; CDR2 reads YFSETQ. Trimming took 4 bases from V and 2 from J, leaving 12 bases between them. The CDR3 nucleotides are TGCGCCAGCAGCCTAACAGGAGTAAACTATGGCTACACCTTC. This codes for CASSLTGVNYGYTF.

This clone has only a few counts. The chain combines TRBV18 with TRBJ2-3, with D uncertain. Germline lookup yields CDR1 KGHSH and CDR2 LQKENI. Trimming left V 3 bases short and J 1 base short, with 8 bases between. The CDR3 is 14 amino acids. The CDR3 region has the DNA TGTGCCAGCTCACCTTGGATGCGCACAGATACGCAGTATTTT. Its protein is CASSPWMRTDTQYF.

V and J are TRBV2 and TRBJ1-5; D might be TRBD1 (6 bases). Per germline, CDR1 SNHLY and CDR2 FYNNEI. V lost 3 bases and J 11 bases, leaving 14 bases between the germline ends. The CDR3 sequence is 13 residues long. For the CDR3, the DNA is TGTGCCAGCAGTGATAGGACCTCAGGGGCCCAGCATTTT. Amino acid sequence: CASSDRTSGAQHF.

The rearrangement uses TRBV5-6 and TRBJ2-7; D is ambiguous. Germline loops: CDR1 SGHDT, CDR2 YYEEEE. CDR3 length: 16 residues. Trimming pared 1 base from V and 3 bases from J, leaving 17 bases between. The CDR3 sequence is CASSLFSEAHFYEQYF. CDR3 sequence (DNA): TGTGCCAGCAGCTTGTTTTCCGAAGCCCATTTCTACGAGCAGTACTTC.

The rearrangement joins TRBV5-5 to TRBJ2-7; TRBD1 agrees at 9 bases. The CDR3 sequence is 14 residues long. With V trimmed by 2 bases and J by 6 bases, 6 bases remained unmatched. Germline CDR1 reads SGHKS; CDR2 reads YYEKEE (reference sequence). The CDR3 DNA is TGTGCCAGCAGCTTTGACAGGGGGGGCTGCGAGCAGTACTTC. It specifies CASSFDRGGCEQYF.

V gene TRBV6-1 combines with J gene TRBJ2-2; perhaps TRBD2 as D (5 bases). V shed 6 bases and J shed 7 bases, with 15 bases lying between them. CDR3 size: 14 residues. CDR1 and CDR2 (germline): MNHNS, SASEGT. The CDR3 DNA reads TGTGCCAGCAGCGCTAGCTTGGTTAACGGGGAGCTGTTTTTT. Protein product: CASSASLVNGELFF.

This clone was recorded only once. The chain employs TRBV9 and TRBJ2-5; D perhaps matches TRBD2 (6 bases). The CDR3 totals 12 residues. With 7 bases removed from V and 7 bases from J, the gap between germline ends came to 14 bases. CDR1 and CDR2 (germline): SGDLS, YYNGEE. The CDR3, as DNA: TGTGCCAGCGGCCCGGAGGGAGGGACCCAGTACTTC. It encodes CASGPEGGTQYF.

This clone was counted a few times. The chain is built from TRBV5-6 and TRBJ2-7; perhaps D is TRBD1 or TRBD2 (5 bases each). The CDR3 runs 14 residues. Germline V CDR1 and CDR2: SGHDT, YYEEEE. V lost 1 base to trimming and J lost 4 bases, with 12 bases between them. The CDR3 protein is CASSLRGSLYEQYF. The CDR3 coding sequence is TGTGCCAGCAGCTTGCGGGGCTCTTTATACGAGCAGTACTTC.

The V gene is TRBV7-2, the J gene TRBJ2-5, with unresolved D. Trimming stripped 5 bases from V and 1 base from J, with 17 bases between. Per the germline V gene, CDR1 is SGHTA and CDR2 is FQGNSA. The CDR3 covers 16 residues. The CDR3 here is CASSARLRGLQETQYF. The DNA of the CDR3 is TGTGCCAGCAGCGCCCGTCTGCGCGGCCTCCAAGAGACCCAGTACTTC. Full variable domain (rest looked up from reference TRBV7-2 and TRBJ2-5): GAGVSQSPSNKVTEKGKDVELRCDPISGHTALYWYRQSLGQGLEFLIYFQGNSAPDKSGLPSDRFSAERTGGSVSTLTIQRTQQEDSAVYLCASSARLRGLQETQYFGPGTRLLVL.

The chain uses TRBV10-3 and TRBJ1-2, with D unclear. The CDR3 is 15 amino acids. Germline-derived CDR1 and CDR2 are ENHRY and SYGVKD. V dropped 2 bases and J dropped 4 bases, with 14 bases sitting between them. CDR3 nucleotides: TGTGCCATCAGTGAGAGTACGGGTGAGGGCTATGGCTACACCTTC. This translates into CAISESTGEGYGYTF.

This chain links TRBV30 with TRBJ2-5; D unclear. Germline CDR1 and CDR2: GTSNPN and SVGIG (reference sequence). The CDR3 has 16 amino acids. Trimming removed 3 bases from V and 5 bases from J, with 22 bases in between. CDR3 protein: CAWSERPGPPLETQYF. The CDR3 DNA reads TGTGCCTGGAGCGAGAGACCGGGCCCACCGTTGGAGACCCAGTACTTC.

The DNA of the CDR3 is TGTGCCAGCAGGATGGGAAGGAGTGAGCAGTTCTTC. Its translation is CASRMGRSEQFF. The chain is built from TRBV11-2 and TRBJ2-1; D remains unclear. This CDR3 has 12 residues. Trimming cost V 6 bases and J 9 bases, with 12 bases left between them. Germline CDR1 is SGHAT and CDR2 is FQNNGV. Full variable domain (missing parts from reference TRBV11-2 and TRBJ2-1): EAGVAQSPRYKIIEKRQSVAFWCNPISGHATLYWYQQILGQGPKLLIQFQNNGVVDDSQLPKDRFSAERLKGVDSTLKIQPAKLEDSAVYLCASRMGRSEQFFGPGTRLTVL.

The chain carries TRBV5-1 and TRBJ2-5; the D is unclear. The CDR3 totals 12 residues. The germline CDR1 and CDR2 sequences are SGHRS and YFSETQ. Trimming left V 0 bases short and J 1 base short, with 1 base between. In nucleotides, the CDR3 is TGCGCCAGCAGCTTGGTCCAAGAGACCCAGTACTTC. Translating it yields CASSLVQETQYF.

The DNA of the CDR3 is TGTGCCAGCAGTTCCCTCGGGTTTAGCAATCAGCCCCAGCATTTT. Translating gives CASSSLGFSNQPQHF. The chain employs TRBV28 and TRBJ1-5; no definite D call. V lost 4 bases and J 0 bases, leaving 10 bases between the germline ends. Germline CDR1 and CDR2: MDHEN and SYDVKM. The CDR3 loop spans 15 amino acids.

CDR3 loop: CASSQGLANQSNMNTEAFF. The CDR3 nucleotides read TGCGCCAGCAGCCAGGGATTGGCGAACCAATCAAACATGAACACTGAAGCTTTCTTT. The chain is built from TRBV5-1 and TRBJ1-1; weak D call: TRBD1 (5 bases). V lost 4 bases, J lost 0 bases, and 25 bases lay in between. The CDR3 totals 19 residues. Germline V gene data show CDR1 as SGHRS and CDR2 as YFSETQ.

The chain uses TRBV5-6 and TRBJ2-7, with D perhaps matching TRBD1 or TRBD2 (5 bases each). V shed 4 bases and J shed 5 bases, with 19 bases lying between them. CDR3 length: 15 amino acids. The V gene's germline CDR1 is SGHDT and CDR2 YYEEEE. The DNA of the CDR3 is TGTGCCAGCAGCCTACCCGGGGCGCCGAGCCACGAGCAGTACTTC. Translating gives CASSLPGAPSHEQYF.

The chain combines TRBV13 with TRBJ2-7; perhaps TRBD2 as D (5 bases). The CDR3 has 14 residues. V lost 2 bases to trimming and J lost 1 base, with 9 bases between them. Germline CDR1 PRHDT, CDR2 FYEKMQ (reference sequence). This CDR3 reads CASSLIGVSYEQYF. CDR3 sequence (DNA): TGTGCCAGCAGCTTAATCGGGGTGTCCTACGAGCAGTACTTC.

The chain employs TRBV5-6 and TRBJ2-3, with 9 bases lining up with TRBD1. This CDR3 comprises 16 residues. CDR1 and CDR2 from the germline V gene are SGHDT and YYEEEE. The V gene end was trimmed by 1 base and the J gene end by 2 bases; junction bases not matched to a gene: 5. CDR3 bases: TGTGCCAGCAGCTTGTGGGACAGGGCACACACAGATACGCAGTATTTT. This encodes CASSLWDRAHTDTQYF.

The V gene is TRBV18, the J gene TRBJ2-5, with 7 bases fitting TRBD2. This CDR3 spans 16 amino acids. V was pared by 3 bases and J by 3 bases, with 10 bases of the junction left unmatched. The V gene's germline CDR1 is KGHSH and CDR2 LQKENI. CDR3 region: CASSPAPGGVKETQYF. In DNA, the CDR3 is TGTGCCAGCTCACCCGCCCCTGGGGGGGTAAAAGAGACCCAGTACTTC. Full variable domain (outside the CDR3, taken from reference TRBV18 and TRBJ2-5): NAGVMQNPRHLVRRRGQEARLRCSPMKGHSHVYWYRQLPEEGLKFMVYLQKENIIDESGMPKERFSAEFPKEGPSILRIQQVVRGDSAAYFCASSPAPGGVKETQYFGPGTRLLVL.

The chain uses TRBV5-1 and TRBJ2-1; no clear D. V was trimmed by 3 bases and J by 5 bases, leaving 6 bases between them. The CDR3 length is 12 residues. The germline V gene has CDR1 SGHRS and CDR2 YFSETQ. The CDR3 DNA reads TGCGCCAGCAGCTCCTCAGACAATGAGCAGTTCTTC. Protein: CASSSSDNEQFF.

V usage is TRBV2 and J usage is TRBJ1-1; perhaps TRBD1 as D (5 bases). The CDR3 is 14 residues long. Germline CDR1 SNHLY, CDR2 FYNNEI. Deletions cut 3 bases from V and 7 bases from J, with 15 bases between. The DNA of the CDR3 is TGTGCCAGCAGTGAGGGTGGGGCCCTTGTTGAAGCTTTCTTT. Its translation: CASSEGGALVEAFF.